The 17 T cell receptor beta chains in this list originate from one sample, sequenced in a study of Graves' ophthalmopathy and Graves' hyperthyroidism. RNA transcripts were the template, and TCR beta CDR3 regions were amplified from them. HTBI-primed RT-PCR formed the first round, and a multiplex PCR formed the second. TCRdb re-derived calls from the multiplex PCR reads in MiXCR, one entry per CDR3 protein. The table records hundreds of thousands of distinct CDR3 sequences, over 15% of them present only once. What was sequenced was peripheral blood. The receptors originated from a woman aged 18-29 years with stable Graves' hyperthyroidism.

Comment on this clonotype: Just one base apart from a much larger clone, this may be a read error. The V call is TRBV12-3 or TRBV12-4, the J call TRBJ1-1, with D maybe TRBD1 (5 bases). The CDR3 spans 13 residues. The CDR3 here is CASSSRRATEACF. The DNA of the CDR3 is TGTGCCAGCAGTTCCCGCAGGGCCACTGAAGCTTGCTTT.

The V and J genes are TRBV6-2 or TRBV6-3 and TRBJ1-1; possible D gene TRBD1, 5 bases. Trimming took off 7 bases at V and 3 bases at J, with 21 bases between the two ends. Germline loops: CDR1 MNHEY, CDR2 SVGEGT. The CDR3 has 16 residues. DNA for the CDR3: TGTGCCAGCACCCACTATTCCAGGGCCAGCGACACTGAAGCTTTCTTT. It codes for CASTHYSRASDTEAFF.

This clonotype was detected many times. The rearrangement joins TRBV7-2 to TRBJ1-1; 8 bases are shared with TRBD1. CDR1 and CDR2 (germline): SGHTA, FQGNSA. This CDR3 spans 14 amino acids. V was pared by 4 bases and J by 7 bases, with 8 bases of the junction left unmatched. The CDR3 DNA reads as TGTGCCAGCAGCTACGACAGGGGAGGGGTTGAAGCTTTCTTT. Translating it yields CASSYDRGGVEAFF.

This clonotype showed up many times. The CDR3 DNA follows: TGTGCCAGCGCCCTGGGGGGCCTAGCCAAAAACATTCAGTACTTC. Residues: CASALGGLAKNIQYF. This chain links TRBV6-2 or TRBV6-3 with TRBJ2-4, with D perhaps given as TRBD1 or TRBD2 (6 bases each). The CDR3 runs to 15 residues. The V gene lost 8 bases and the J gene lost 0 bases, with 14 bases spanning the gap. Germline CDR1 and CDR2: MNHEY and SVGEGT.

On this clonotype: A much bigger clone sits one base away, suggesting this may be a read error. The chain is built from TRBV7-3 and TRBJ2-7; 10 nucleotides line up with TRBD1. CDR1 and CDR2 from the germline V gene are SGHTA and FQGTGA. This CDR3 contains 15 residues. Trimming removed 8 bases from V and 7 bases from J; junction bases left unmatched: 14. DNA for the CDR3: TGTGCCAGCCGTTCCGCCGGGACAGGGGTCGGGGAGCAGTACTTC. As protein: CASRSAGTGVGEQYF.

There are many counts of this clonotype. J is TRBJ1-2 and V is TRBV25-1, with 7 bases that match TRBD1. Germline V CDR1 and CDR2: MGHDK, SYGVNS. The CDR3 is 13 amino acids. J was trimmed by 6 bases and V by 5 bases; bases with no gene match: 6. CDR3 coding DNA: TGTGCCAGCAGTCTACAGGGGCAAGATGGCTACACCTTC. This translates into CASSLQGQDGYTF.

The V call is TRBV28, the J call TRBJ2-5; TRBD2 aligns across 8 bases. CDR1 and CDR2 from the germline V gene are MDHEN and SYDVKM. This CDR3 has 14 residues. V trimming: 7 bases; J trimming: 4 bases; junction bases outside the gene matches: 8. The CDR3 loop is CASTPGLGRETQYF. DNA of the CDR3: TGTGCCAGCACCCCGGGACTAGGGCGAGAGACCCAGTACTTC.

This clonotype was seen at least ten times. This chain uses TRBV11-1 with TRBJ1-2; TRBD1 agrees at 7 bases. This CDR3 is built from 17 residues. Trimming removed 1 base from V and 0 bases from J; junction bases left unmatched: 8. The germline V gene encodes CDR1 SGHAT and CDR2 FQDESV (reference sequence). In DNA, the CDR3 is TGTGCCAGCAGCTTAGAGCTACGACAGGGAGCTAACTATGGCTACACCTTC. It yields the protein CASSLELRQGANYGYTF.

This clonotype was observed at least ten times. The chain combines TRBV5-1 with TRBJ1-1; 8 positions match TRBD1. The CDR3 loop spans 14 amino acids. V was pared by 4 bases and J by 4 bases, with 6 bases of the junction left unmatched. Germline CDR1 reads SGHRS; CDR2 reads YFSETQ. The CDR3 reads CASSGDRRGTEAFF. CDR3 in DNA: TGCGCCAGCAGCGGGGACAGGCGAGGCACTGAAGCTTTCTTT.

This clonotype showed up many times. V usage is TRBV24-1 and J usage is TRBJ1-5; D remains unclear. Deletions cut 7 bases from V and 3 bases from J, with 9 bases between. Germline loops: CDR1 KGHDR, CDR2 SFDVKD. There are 13 residues in the CDR3. CDR3 protein: CATSGRNNQPQHF. Written as DNA, the CDR3 is TGTGCCACCAGCGGGCGCAACAATCAGCCCCAGCATTTT.

This clonotype was counted many times. The CDR3 region has the DNA TGTGCCAGCAGTGAATATGGCCGGAGGGCTTTCTTT. The encoded protein is CASSEYGRRAFF. The chain employs TRBV25-1 and TRBJ1-1, with D unresolved. Trimming took 0 bases from V and 11 from J, leaving 10 bases between them. Germline CDR1 is MGHDK and CDR2 is SYGVNS. This CDR3 contains 12 residues.

Many counts were recorded for this clonotype. Here the CDR3 DNA reads TGTGCCAGCAGCCCTAGCAGCACTGAAGCTTTCTTT. Amino acids: CASSPSSTEAFF. This rearrangement joins TRBV7-2 to TRBJ1-1; no reliable D call. CDR3 size: 12 residues. Trimming took off 5 bases at V and 4 bases at J, with 8 bases between the two ends. Germline-derived CDR1 and CDR2 are SGHTA and FQGNSA.

In this sample, this clonotype turned up many times. The chain employs TRBV7-2 and TRBJ2-5; perhaps TRBD2 as D (7 bases). Germline V gene sequence: CDR1 SGHTA, CDR2 FQGNSA. The CDR3 consists of 15 residues. The V and J ends lost 4 bases and 5 bases respectively, with 17 bases between them. The CDR3 coding sequence is TGTGCCAGCAGCTCAGTCAGGGCGGGGGCGGAGACCCAGTACTTC. It encodes CASSSVRAGAETQYF.

This clonotype was detected many times. This chain uses TRBV5-8 with TRBJ1-1; D call uncertain. From germline, CDR1 is SGHTS and CDR2 YDEGEE. V gave up 1 base and J gave up 3 bases, with 7 bases separating them. CDR3 length: 13 amino acids. DNA of the CDR3: TGTGCCAGCAGCTTGTACGGGGACACTGAAGCTTTCTTT. It encodes CASSLYGDTEAFF.

This clonotype has at least ten counts. The chain uses TRBV19 and TRBJ1-1; 7 bases match TRBD1. The CDR3 loop spans 15 amino acids. V was pared by 8 bases and J by 1 base, with 10 bases of the junction left unmatched. The germline CDR1 and CDR2 sequences are LNHDA and SQIVND (reference sequence). The CDR3 protein is CASLTGQVPNTEAFF. CDR3 DNA sequence: TGTGCCAGTTTGACAGGACAGGTACCGAACACTGAAGCTTTCTTT.

Ten or more counts support this clonotype. The J gene is TRBJ1-1, the V gene TRBV27; D is unresolved. The germline CDR1 and CDR2 sequences are MNHEY and SMNVEV (reference sequence). V lost 4 bases to trimming and J lost 6 bases, with 6 bases between them. The CDR3 sequence is 11 residues long. The CDR3 DNA sequence: TGTGCCAGCAGTTCCTTTGCTGAAGCTTTCTTT. It yields the protein CASSSFAEAFF.

Points on this clonotype: A much more abundant neighbour one base away suggests this may be a read error. V gene TRBV12-3 or TRBV12-4 combines with J gene TRBJ1-2, with TRBD1 matching over 10 bases. The ends lost 6 bases at V and 7 bases at J; junction bases unmatched: 5. The CDR3 covers 13 residues. CDR3 nucleotides: TGTGCCAGCAGCGAGACAGGGGGCAGTGGCTACACCTTC. Its translation: CASSETGGSGYTF.